A single sample is the source of the 13 T cell receptor beta chains below, sequenced in a study of cytomegalovirus exposure and HLA in healthy donors. The PCR made use of 60 Vbeta and 13 Jbeta primers. Data came from immunoSEQ multiplex PCR; TCRdb stores just in-frame clones and leaves some out. The sample includes 110,000 to 150,000 clones, over 8% of them seen just once. Source material: PBMCs. The receptor set was obtained from a male donor in good health and CMV-seronegative.

The chain carries TRBV19 and TRBJ2-7; 11 nucleotides agree with TRBD2. In germline, CDR1 is LNHDA, CDR2 SQIVND (reference sequence). Trimming removed 5 bases from V and 2 bases from J; junction bases left unmatched: 5. The CDR3 length is 15 residues. In DNA form, the CDR3 reads TGTGCCAGTAGTGCGACTAGCGGGGTTACCTACGAGCAGTACTTC. Its translation: CASSATSGVTYEQYF.

This clone turned up a few times. The genes are TRBV19 and TRBJ1-3; TRBD1 matches 8 bases. The V gene's germline CDR1 is LNHDA and CDR2 SQIVND (reference sequence). This CDR3 has 14 residues. The junction had 5 bases not matched to a gene; V was cut back by 6 bases and J by 4 bases. The CDR3 region has the DNA TGTGCCAGTAGGGACAGGGCTACCGGAAACACCATATATTTT. The encoded protein is CASRDRATGNTIYF. The full variable domain, its missing parts supplied by reference TRBV19 and TRBJ1-3, is DGGITQSPKYLFRKEGQNVTLSCEQNLNHDAMYWYRQDPGQGLRLIYYSQIVNDFQKGDIAEGYSVSREKKESFPLTVTSAQKNPTAFYLCASRDRATGNTIYFGEGSWLTVV.

This clone showed up just a few times. The chain joins TRBV10-3 to TRBJ2-5; D is possibly TRBD2 (6 bases). Trimming shortened V by 7 bases and J by 3 bases, and 12 bases separated the two germline ends. This CDR3 region has 13 residues. The germline gives CDR1 ENHRY, CDR2 SYGVKD. The chain's CDR3 is CAITRDSKETQYF. As DNA, the CDR3 is TGTGCCATCACCCGGGACTCCAAAGAGACCCAGTACTTC.

This clone was counted between two and nine times. V usage is TRBV6-5 and J usage is TRBJ2-5; 7 bases are a match to TRBD2. The CDR3 is made up of 14 amino acids. Germline V lookup: CDR1 MNHEY, CDR2 SVGAGI. V was pared by 8 bases and J by 6 bases, with 12 bases of the junction left unmatched. The CDR3 loop is CASGGVGEGKTQYF. CDR3 coding DNA: TGTGCCAGCGGGGGGGTAGGGGAGGGAAAGACCCAGTACTTC.

This clone was seen a handful of times. The chain links TRBV29-1 to TRBJ2-7; TRBD1 agrees at 7 bases. Germline lookup yields CDR1 SQVTM and CDR2 ANQGSEA. The CDR3 is made up of 14 amino acids. The V segment lost 6 bases and the J segment 2 bases; nucleotides outside the gene matches: 10. The CDR3 is CSVVLRDSTYEQYF. The CDR3 DNA sequence: TGCAGCGTGGTACTCCGGGACAGCACCTACGAGCAGTACTTC.

This clone was recorded a few times. This rearrangement joins TRBV4-1 to TRBJ2-1; 8 bases match TRBD2. The junction had 11 bases not matched to a gene; V was cut back by 1 base and J by 9 bases. The CDR3 runs 16 residues. Germline V gene sequence: CDR1 MGHRA, CDR2 YSYEKL. In DNA, the CDR3 is TGCGCCAGCAGCCAAGGTGAGAGACTAGCGAGGGGTGAGCAGTTCTTC. Protein sequence: CASSQGERLARGEQFF.

This clone occurred a few times. This chain uses TRBV28 with TRBJ1-2, with 9 bases fitting TRBD1. This CDR3 comprises 13 residues. Germline CDR1 reads MDHEN; CDR2 reads SYDVKM. V trimming: 6 bases; J trimming: 8 bases; junction bases outside the gene matches: 7. CDR3 DNA: TGTGCCAGCAGAGTACAGGGGGCATTGGGCTACACCTTC. This translates into CASRVQGALGYTF.

The chain is built from TRBV4-2 and TRBJ2-1; TRBD2 matches 10 bases. Germline V gene sequence: CDR1 LGHNA, CDR2 YNFKEQ. CDR3 length: 16 amino acids. The J segment lost 7 bases and the V segment lost 4 bases, leaving 10 bases of the junction unmatched. CDR3 protein: CASSPELAGVGNEQFF. As DNA, the CDR3 is TGTGCCAGCAGCCCGGAGCTAGCGGGAGTGGGTAATGAGCAGTTCTTC.

The chain combines TRBV15 with TRBJ1-5; TRBD1 is a possible D gene (5 bases). The CDR3 contains 13 residues. V was trimmed by 9 bases and J by 5 bases, leaving 14 bases between them. CDR1 LNHNV and CDR2 YYDKDF come from the germline V gene (reference sequence). This chain's CDR3 is CATDQGGYQPQHF. DNA for the CDR3: TGTGCCACTGACCAGGGAGGATATCAGCCCCAGCATTTT.

This clone was found a few times. The V call is TRBV4-3, the J call TRBJ1-1; 7 bases are shared with TRBD1. This CDR3 region has 14 residues. V lost 0 bases, J lost 8 bases, and 6 bases stayed unmatched. Germline values: CDR1 LGHNA, CDR2 YSLEER. The CDR3 DNA is TGCGCCAGCAGCCAAGATTACAGGGGTGCCGAAGCTTTCTTT. Translated: CASSQDYRGAEAFF.

This clone was found a few times. This sequence joins TRBV14 and TRBJ1-4; D possibly corresponds to TRBD1 (6 bases). This CDR3 has 13 residues. The germline V gene has CDR1 SGHDN and CDR2 FVKESK. With 7 bases removed from V and 0 bases from J, the gap between germline ends came to 6 bases. The CDR3 DNA is TGTGCCAGCAACAGGGCAACTAATGAAAAACTGTTTTTT. Amino acids: CASNRATNEKLFF.

V and J are TRBV5-4 and TRBJ2-1; D is undetermined. This CDR3 is 15 amino acids long. In germline, CDR1 is SGHNT, CDR2 YYREEE (reference sequence). The V gene lost 0 bases and the J gene lost 5 bases, with 12 bases spanning the gap. The DNA for the CDR3 is TGTGCCAGCAGCTTGGCCGAGAACTTTAACAATGAGCAGTTCTTC. This codes for CASSLAENFNNEQFF.

This clone was counted only a few times. The V and J genes are TRBV7-8 and TRBJ2-1; TRBD2 is a possible D gene (6 bases). The length of the CDR3 is 13 residues. Per germline, CDR1 SGHVS and CDR2 FQNEAQ. The V end was cut by 5 bases, the J end by 8 bases, with 13 bases between. This chain's CDR3 is CASSQTRGYEQFF. The CDR3 bases are TGTGCCAGCAGCCAGACTAGGGGCTATGAGCAGTTCTTC.